The 3 T cell receptor beta chains below all came from one sample that was sequenced in a study of T cell clonotyping in hematopoietic cell transplantation. Time point: recipient sample about 28 days before transplant, after cytoreduction. Assay used: immunoSEQ multiplex PCR; TCRdb lists only in-frame clones, some missing. The repertoire holds roughly 6,700 clones, with around 97% as singletons. Sequences were derived from peripheral blood mononuclear cells, sampled before stem cell transplant. The source is a man in his sixties or seventies with acute myeloid leukemia. Some clones in this sample may be carry-over from other donors' samples.

CDR3 in amino acids: CASSQDRSGVTSLGNTIYF. The CDR3 bases are TGCGCCAGCAGCCAAGATCGGAGTGGGGTTACCTCTCTGGGAAACACCATATATTTT. The rearrangement joins TRBV4-1 to TRBJ1-3; no clear D. Germline values: CDR1 MGHRA, CDR2 YSYEKL. The CDR3 length is 19 residues. The V end was cut by 0 bases, the J end by 4 bases, with 22 bases between.

Notes on this clone: A read error may produce the germline difference seen at one junction end. The rearrangement uses TRBV29-1 and TRBJ2-1; 10 nucleotides agree with TRBD1. This CDR3 contains 13 residues. Germline CDR1 and CDR2: SQVTM and ANQGSEA. Written as DNA, the CDR3 is TGCAGCGTTGGAGAGACAGGGGGCGCGATTCTGATCTTC. This sequence encodes CSVGETGGAILIF.

The V and J genes are TRBV5-4 and TRBJ2-5; 8 nucleotides align to TRBD2. The germline CDR1 and CDR2 sequences are SGHNT and YYREEE (reference sequence). The trim removed 4 bases at V and 4 bases at J, leaving 12 bases unmatched. The CDR3 runs to 16 residues. The CDR3 loop reads CASSPGSSGAGETQYF. The CDR3 DNA is TGTGCCAGCAGCCCGGGCAGTAGCGGGGCGGGAGAGACCCAGTACTTC. Using reference TRBV5-4 and TRBJ2-5 for the parts outside the CDR3, the full variable domain is ETGVTQSPTHLIKTRGQQVTLRCSSQSGHNTVSWYQQALGQGPQFIFQYYREEENGRGNFPPRFSGLQFPNYSSELNVNALELDDSALYLCASSPGSSGAGETQYFGPGTRLLVL.